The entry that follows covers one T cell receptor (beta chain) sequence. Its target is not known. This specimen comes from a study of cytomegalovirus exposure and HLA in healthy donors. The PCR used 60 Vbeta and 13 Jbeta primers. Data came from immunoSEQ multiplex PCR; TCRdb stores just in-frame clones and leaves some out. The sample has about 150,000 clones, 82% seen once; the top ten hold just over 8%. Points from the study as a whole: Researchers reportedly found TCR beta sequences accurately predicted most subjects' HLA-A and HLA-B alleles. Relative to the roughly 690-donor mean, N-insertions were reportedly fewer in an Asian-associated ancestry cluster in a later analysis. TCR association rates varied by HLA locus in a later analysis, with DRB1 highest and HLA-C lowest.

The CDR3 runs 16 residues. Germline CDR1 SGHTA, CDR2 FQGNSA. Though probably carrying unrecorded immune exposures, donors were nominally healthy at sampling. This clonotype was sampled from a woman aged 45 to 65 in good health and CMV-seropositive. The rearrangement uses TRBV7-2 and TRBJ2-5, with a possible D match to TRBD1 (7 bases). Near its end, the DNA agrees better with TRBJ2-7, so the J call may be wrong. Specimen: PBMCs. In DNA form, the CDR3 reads TGTGCCAGCAGCGTTAGAGGGTCAGGGGGGCTCTACGAGCAGTACTTC. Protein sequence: CASSVRGSGGLYEQYF.